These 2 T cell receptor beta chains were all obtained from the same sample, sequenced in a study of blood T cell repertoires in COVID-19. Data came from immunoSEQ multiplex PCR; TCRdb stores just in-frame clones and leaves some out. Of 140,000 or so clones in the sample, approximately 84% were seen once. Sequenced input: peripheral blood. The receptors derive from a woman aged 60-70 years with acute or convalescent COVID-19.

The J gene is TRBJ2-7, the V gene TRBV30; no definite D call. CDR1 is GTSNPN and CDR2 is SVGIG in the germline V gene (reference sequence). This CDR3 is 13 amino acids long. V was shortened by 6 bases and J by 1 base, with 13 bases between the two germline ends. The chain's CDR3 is CACRVIASYEQYF. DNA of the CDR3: TGTGCCTGTCGGGTGATTGCTTCCTACGAGCAGTACTTC.

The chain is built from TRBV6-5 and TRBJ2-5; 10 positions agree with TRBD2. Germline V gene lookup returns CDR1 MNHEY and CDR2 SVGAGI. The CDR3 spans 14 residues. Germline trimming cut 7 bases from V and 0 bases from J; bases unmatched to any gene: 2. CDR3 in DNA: TGTGCCAGCAAAGCGGGAGGGTACCAAGAGACCCAGTACTTC. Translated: CASKAGGYQETQYF.